This TCR beta chain appears in the sequencing data of a study of shared clonotypes between healthy human individuals. Sequencing was performed with immunoSEQ multiplex PCR; in TCRdb, only in-frame clones are kept and a portion is missing. Among 2.5 million or so clones, over 85% were seen once, and the ten largest hold roughly 0.13%. The CDR3 consists of 14 residues. Germline CDR1 is MGHRA and CDR2 is YSYEKL. Trimming cost V 0 bases and J 4 bases, with 6 bases left between them. The chain is built from TRBV4-1 and TRBJ1-4; D remains unclear. Sequencing input: naive CD4+ T cells sorted from blood. Indicated subset: CD45RA+ positively selected. The sequence was obtained from a man in his late teens or twenties in good health. The CDR3, as DNA: TGCGCCAGCAGCCAAGAGACGGTTAATGAAAAACTGTTTTTT. The encoded protein is CASSQETVNEKLFF.